A selection of T cell receptor beta chains follows, all from one sample in a study of patients and donors after allogeneic stem cell transplantation. MiXCR, run by TCRdb on the RT-PCR reads, gives a single entry per CDR3 protein. The sample lists about 200,000 distinct CDR3 sequences, about 40% occurring once. Sample: blood, either unsorted or a sorted T cell fraction (not recorded which). Receptors originate from a human donor who was either an allogeneic HSCT recipient or a stem cell or donor lymphocyte infusion donor (not recorded which). It is not recorded whose cells these are; they may come from a transplant donor. The CDR3 runs from the conserved cysteine through the conserved F or W. The order of the fields is CDR3 DNA, CDR3 protein, D gene, clone size, V gene, J gene. D genes are given only for firm matches. Clone size is not always given. Where it is, it says once, few, many or a class for expanded clones.

CDR3 DNA: TGTGCCAGCAGCCAAGAAGTTGGTAGCGCAGATACGCAGTATTTT
CDR3 protein: CASSQEVGSADTQYF
D gene: NA
clone size: few
V gene: TRBV4-2
J gene: TRBJ2-3

CDR3 DNA: TGTGCCATCAGTGACATTACAGGGAGGGGGAATGAAAAACTGTTTTTT
CDR3 protein: CAISDITGRGNEKLFF
D gene: NA
clone size: NA
V gene: TRBV10-3
J gene: TRBJ1-4

CDR3 DNA: TGTGCCAGTAGTATGATTGAGGGAATTAACTATGGCTACACCTTC
CDR3 protein: CASSMIEGINYGYTF
D gene: NA
clone size: NA
V gene: TRBV19
J gene: TRBJ1-2

CDR3 DNA: TGTGCCAGCACCCTGGACGGGAACTCTGGAAACACCATATATTTT
CDR3 protein: CASTLDGNSGNTIYF
D gene: NA
clone size: NA
V gene: TRBV7-2
J gene: TRBJ1-3

CDR3 DNA: TGCGCCAGCAGCCCGACAGCCCAGAACACTGAAGCTTTCTTT
CDR3 protein: CASSPTAQNTEAFF
D gene: NA
clone size: few
V gene: TRBV4-3
J gene: TRBJ1-1

CDR3 DNA: TGCAGTGCTAGAGATAGTCGGACAGCACTAAACTATGGCTACACCTTC
CDR3 protein: CSARDSRTALNYGYTF
D gene: NA
clone size: NA
V gene: TRBV20-1
J gene: TRBJ1-2

CDR3 DNA: TGTGCCAGCAGTACCGGGAGAAGCAATCAGCCCCAGCATTTT
CDR3 protein: CASSTGRSNQPQHF
D gene: NA
clone size: few
V gene: TRBV12-3/TRBV12-4
J gene: TRBJ1-5

CDR3 DNA: TGTGCCAGCACTATTCCGGGAGGGAGTGGTGAAGCTTTCTTT
CDR3 protein: CASTIPGGSGEAFF
D gene: NA
clone size: few
V gene: TRBV6-6
J gene: TRBJ1-1

CDR3 DNA: TGTGCCAGCAGTGAATTGTCAGGGTTCAACGAAAAACTGTTTTTT
CDR3 protein: CASSELSGFNEKLFF
D gene: NA
clone size: NA
V gene: TRBV25-1
J gene: TRBJ1-4

CDR3 DNA: TGTGCCAGCAGCCTGTATACGGCGGGTATGAACACTGAAGCTTTCTTT
CDR3 protein: CASSLYTAGMNTEAFF
D gene: NA
clone size: few
V gene: TRBV5-6
J gene: TRBJ1-1

CDR3 DNA: TGTGCCAGCAGGACGGACAGGGGGTTACGCGGGGGAAGCTACGAGCAGTACTTC
CDR3 protein: CASRTDRGLRGGSYEQYF
D gene: TRBD1
clone size: NA
V gene: TRBV6-5
J gene: TRBJ2-7

CDR3 DNA: TGCAGTGCTAAGACCCCGGGACGATCTTATGATTACAATGAGCAGTTCTTC
CDR3 protein: CSAKTPGRSYDYNEQFF
D gene: NA
clone size: NA
V gene: TRBV20-1
J gene: TRBJ2-1

CDR3 DNA: TGCAGCGTTGTTCACAGAGCTAACTATGGCTACACCTTC
CDR3 protein: CSVVHRANYGYTF
D gene: NA
clone size: NA
V gene: TRBV29-1
J gene: TRBJ1-2

CDR3 DNA: TGCGCCAGCAGCCTACCGGGACAGTTCAATGAGCAGTTCTTC
CDR3 protein: CASSLPGQFNEQFF
D gene: TRBD1
clone size: NA
V gene: TRBV5-1
J gene: TRBJ2-1

CDR3 DNA: TGTGCCAGCAGCTTGGTCTCCTATGTTAATTCACCCCTCCACTTT
CDR3 protein: CASSLVSYVNSPLHF
D gene: NA
clone size: NA
V gene: TRBV7-2
J gene: TRBJ1-6

CDR3 DNA: TGTGCCAGCAGTCCCCGGATAGCGGCCCTCTACGAGCAGTACTTC
CDR3 protein: CASSPRIAALYEQYF
D gene: NA
clone size: NA
V gene: TRBV9
J gene: TRBJ2-7

CDR3 DNA: TGCGCCAGCAGCTTGGGAGGGGAAGCTAGCACAGATACGCAGTATTTT
CDR3 protein: CASSLGGEASTDTQYF
D gene: NA
clone size: NA
V gene: TRBV5-1
J gene: TRBJ2-3

CDR3 DNA: TGTGCCAGCAGTTTTGCAGGGGGTAGCACAGATACGCAGTATTTT
CDR3 protein: CASSFAGGSTDTQYF
D gene: TRBD1
clone size: few
V gene: TRBV27
J gene: TRBJ2-3

CDR3 DNA: TGTGCCAGCAGCTTAGTTGCGAACTATGGCTACACCTTC
CDR3 protein: CASSLVANYGYTF
D gene: NA
clone size: few
V gene: TRBV7-9
J gene: TRBJ1-2

CDR3 DNA: TGCGCCAGCAGCCAAGAGGCGGGACTAGAGCAGTTCTTC
CDR3 protein: CASSQEAGLEQFF
D gene: TRBD2
clone size: NA
V gene: TRBV4-3
J gene: TRBJ2-1

CDR3 DNA: TGTGCCAGCAGCCACCTGCCCGAAGGCCCCTACAATGAGCAGTTCTTC
CDR3 protein: CASSHLPEGPYNEQFF
D gene: NA
clone size: few
V gene: TRBV28
J gene: TRBJ2-1

CDR3 DNA: TGCAGTGCGCCACGGGACAGTTCTTTCTATGGCTACACCTTC
CDR3 protein: CSAPRDSSFYGYTF
D gene: TRBD1
clone size: NA
V gene: TRBV20-1
J gene: TRBJ1-2

CDR3 DNA: TGTGCCAGCAGCTTAGTCGCACGGGGGGCTGAGACCCAGTACTTC
CDR3 protein: CASSLVARGAETQYF
D gene: NA
clone size: NA
V gene: TRBV7-2
J gene: TRBJ2-5

CDR3 DNA: TGTGCCAGCAGTGTTGGCGCCGATAGCAATCAGCCCCAGCATTTT
CDR3 protein: CASSVGADSNQPQHF
D gene: NA
clone size: few
V gene: TRBV2
J gene: TRBJ1-5

CDR3 DNA: TGTGCCAGCACCCCCCACGGGGCAGGGGGGAACACTGAAGCTTTCTTT
CDR3 protein: CASTPHGAGGNTEAFF
D gene: TRBD1
clone size: few
V gene: TRBV5-5
J gene: TRBJ1-1

CDR3 DNA: TGTGCCAGCAGCCCTGCGGGAGGACAGGGAGTTTTCTATGGCTACACCTTC
CDR3 protein: CASSPAGGQGVFYGYTF
D gene: TRBD1
clone size: NA
V gene: TRBV7-9
J gene: TRBJ1-2

CDR3 DNA: TGTGCCAGCAGCCCACAGGGTATGGATTCACCCCTCCACTTT
CDR3 protein: CASSPQGMDSPLHF
D gene: NA
clone size: few
V gene: TRBV7-9
J gene: TRBJ1-6

CDR3 DNA: TGTGCCACCAGGGAGGACAACTATGGCTACACCTTC
CDR3 protein: CATREDNYGYTF
D gene: NA
clone size: NA
V gene: TRBV15
J gene: TRBJ1-2

CDR3 DNA: TGTGCCACCAGCAGAGGGGCCACAGATACGCAGTATTTT
CDR3 protein: CATSRGATDTQYF
D gene: NA
clone size: NA
V gene: TRBV15
J gene: TRBJ2-3

CDR3 DNA: TGTGCCAGCAGCCAAGGAGGAGGGGGCAATCAGCCCCAGCATTTT
CDR3 protein: CASSQGGGGNQPQHF
D gene: NA
clone size: NA
V gene: TRBV3-1
J gene: TRBJ1-5

CDR3 DNA: TGCAGCGTTGATCGGCAGGATTCGACCGGGGAGCTGTTTTTT
CDR3 protein: CSVDRQDSTGELFF
D gene: NA
clone size: NA
V gene: TRBV29-1
J gene: TRBJ2-2

CDR3 DNA: TGTGCCAGCAGGGGGACAGGGCTCGAGCAGTACTTC
CDR3 protein: CASRGTGLEQYF
D gene: TRBD1
clone size: NA
V gene: TRBV14
J gene: TRBJ2-7

CDR3 DNA: TGCGCCAGCAGCTTGTCGAGGGTAGGGCACGGATTCTACGAGCAGTACTTC
CDR3 protein: CASSLSRVGHGFYEQYF
D gene: NA
clone size: NA
V gene: TRBV5-1
J gene: TRBJ2-7

CDR3 DNA: TGTGCCAGCAGCCATCAGAGGGTGGGGGTAATGGACTTCCCCTACAATGAGCAGTTCTTC
CDR3 protein: CASSHQRVGVMDFPYNEQFF
D gene: NA
clone size: few
V gene: TRBV14
J gene: TRBJ2-1

CDR3 DNA: TGTGCCAGCAGCAAGTCAGGTACCTACGAGCAGTACTTC
CDR3 protein: CASSKSGTYEQYF
D gene: NA
clone size: NA
V gene: TRBV9
J gene: TRBJ2-7

CDR3 DNA: TGTGCCAGCAGTCCCAACAGGGACACTGAAGCTTTCTTT
CDR3 protein: CASSPNRDTEAFF
D gene: NA
clone size: many
V gene: TRBV28
J gene: TRBJ1-1

CDR3 DNA: TGCAGTGAATGGCGTGGCGTGGGGAACACTGAAGCTTTCTTT
CDR3 protein: CSEWRGVGNTEAFF
D gene: NA
clone size: NA
V gene: TRBV20-1
J gene: TRBJ1-1

CDR3 DNA: TGTGCCAGCAGCCCCACGGAGGCCTATAATTCACCCCTCCACTTT
CDR3 protein: CASSPTEAYNSPLHF
D gene: NA
clone size: NA
V gene: TRBV7-2
J gene: TRBJ1-6

CDR3 DNA: TGTGCCAGTAGCACTAGCGAGGGATCAAACATTCAGTACTTC
CDR3 protein: CASSTSEGSNIQYF
D gene: TRBD2
clone size: NA
V gene: TRBV3-1
J gene: TRBJ2-4

CDR3 DNA: TGCAGCGTTGAAGGAAACAACTATGGCTACACCTTC
CDR3 protein: CSVEGNNYGYTF
D gene: NA
clone size: few
V gene: TRBV29-1
J gene: TRBJ1-2